One TCR beta chain is described in this entry. Sequenced by immunoSEQ multiplex PCR; TCRdb stores in-frame clones only, minus some. This sample has tens of thousands of clones, with 80% to 90% found just once. This specimen comes from a study of T cell responses to AZD1222 COVID-19 vaccine. Study as a whole: Whether given at about 4 or about 12 weeks, second doses were pooled.

Germline V gives CDR1 LNHDA, CDR2 SQIVND (reference sequence). The CDR3 contains 15 residues. The germline V and J ends were trimmed by 5 bases and 4 bases, with 16 bases remaining between them. This receptor was taken from an adult in good health. This chain connects TRBV19 to TRBJ2-3; TRBD2 might be the D (5 bases). The sequenced sample was peripheral blood, obtained on day 0 of AZD1222 vaccination. CDR3 sequence: CASSRGVVLSDTQYF. CDR3 DNA sequence: TGTGCCAGTAGTCGGGGAGTGGTGCTGTCAGATACGCAGTATTTT.